This record looks at one T cell receptor beta chain sequence and its context. The antigen is not known. This record belongs to a study of graft-versus-host responses after intestinal transplantation. The CDR3 runs to 15 residues. The germline V gene has CDR1 SGHVS and CDR2 FNYEAQ. The ends lost 4 bases at V and 2 bases at J; junction bases unmatched: 5. The study, taken as a whole, reports: Patients who carried graft-donor T cell macrochimerism also had high graft-versus-host to host-versus-graft clonal ratios in their allografts. The recipient marrow held GvH clones, and some of them showed up first in ileum or blood.

Here immunoSEQ multiplex PCR was the method, and the copy in TCRdb shows in-frame clones only, minus some. The sample records 30,000 to 40,000 clones, 93% being singletons. The receptor comes from a human donor who was the organ donor for an intestinal transplant. The sample in question was unstimulated CD8+ T cells sorted from spleen or lymph node cells, obtained before transplant. The chain joins TRBV7-6 to TRBJ2-1; 7 nucleotides line up with TRBD2. The CDR3 nucleotides are TGTGCCAGCAGCTCGCGGGAGTTCCCCTACAATGAGCAGTTCTTC. It codes for CASSSREFPYNEQFF.